Each of the 13 T cell receptor beta chains below was sequenced from the same sample in a study of blood T cell repertoires in COVID-19. This table comes from immunoSEQ multiplex PCR, and its TCRdb copy is limited to in-frame clones, with some not included. The sample lists 220,000 or so clones; 90% were seen once. What was sequenced was PBMCs or T cells enriched from blood (not recorded which). The origin of the receptors is a man aged 45-65 years who had been exposed to COVID-19.

CDR3 DNA: TGTGCCAGCAGCTTAGTCAGGGGATGGACCTACGAGCAGTACTTC. This gives the protein CASSLVRGWTYEQYF. V and J are TRBV7-2 and TRBJ2-7; D is perhaps TRBD1 (6 bases). The V end lost 1 base, the J end lost 2 bases, and 12 bases lay between the germline ends. This CDR3 comprises 15 residues. The V gene's germline CDR1 is SGHTA and CDR2 FQGNSA.

This sequence joins TRBV9 and TRBJ1-6; D is perhaps TRBD1 (5 bases). Germline values: CDR1 SGDLS, CDR2 YYNGEE. This CDR3 comprises 16 residues. Trimming took off 6 bases at V and 12 bases at J, with 25 bases between the two ends. CDR3 DNA sequence: TGTGCCAGCAACCCCTACGACAGACCCGGGTTTCGACCCCTCCACTTT. Amino acid sequence: CASNPYDRPGFRPLHF.

The chain recombines TRBV5-8 with TRBJ1-6; 8 nucleotides line up with TRBD1. Germline CDR1 reads SGHTS; CDR2 reads YDEGEE. This CDR3 region has 13 residues. Trimming removed 7 bases from V and 4 bases from J; junction bases left unmatched: 1. CDR3 DNA sequence: TGTGCCAGCGGACAGGGTTATAATTCACCCCTCCACTTT. Translated, it gives CASGQGYNSPLHF.

This chain links TRBV30 with TRBJ1-1; a weak D match, TRBD1 (6 bases). V shed 1 base and J shed 10 bases, with 19 bases lying between them. The CDR3 has 14 amino acids. Looked up from germline, CDR1 is GTSNPN and CDR2 is SVGIG (reference sequence). Written as DNA, the CDR3 is TGTGCCTGGAGTGCTCTCCTGGGGGGGGCACTAGCTTTCTTT. This encodes CAWSALLGGALAFF. Based on the CDR3 plus reference TRBV30 and TRBJ1-1, the full variable domain is SQTIHQWPATLVQPVGSPLSLECTVEGTSNPNLYWYRQAAGRGLQLLFYSVGIGQISSEVPQNLSASRPQDRQFILSSKKLLLSDSGFYLCAWSALLGGALAFFGQGTRLTVV.

As to this clone: The DNA is left out, because the CDR3 cannot be placed on it with certainty; the CDR3 is given as TCRdb lists it. The chain uses TRBV7-8 and TRBJ2-7; TRBD1 is taken as the D call from the table, unchecked against the DNA. A total of 20 residues make up the CDR3, ends included. Germline CDR1 reads SGHVS; CDR2 reads FQNEAQ. The CDR3 sequence: CASSFGAGTGTTGSSYEQYV.

The chain joins TRBV2 to TRBJ1-6, with TRBD1 matching over 8 bases. Germline V gene sequence: CDR1 SNHLY, CDR2 FYNNEI. The CDR3 is made up of 14 amino acids. After removal of 6 bases from V and 8 bases from J, the junction contained 6 bases not matched to a gene. Written as DNA, the CDR3 is TGTGCCAGCAGGGGACAGGTTGTTTATTCACCCCTCCACTTT. Its translation: CASRGQVVYSPLHF.

DNA for the CDR3: TGTGCCAGCCGGGACATCTCCTACGAGCAGTACGTC. This encodes CASRDISYEQYV. The chain employs TRBV2 and TRBJ2-7, with D perhaps TRBD1 (6 bases). V was pared by 8 bases and J by 0 bases, with 8 bases between. CDR3 size: 12 residues. Germline CDR1 is SNHLY and CDR2 is FYNNEI.

The rearrangement joins TRBV10-3 to TRBJ2-1, with TRBD1 matching 9 bases. V lost 6 bases, J lost 0 bases, and 15 bases stayed unmatched. The length of the CDR3 is 19 residues. CDR1 and CDR2 (germline): ENHRY, SYGVKD. In DNA, the CDR3 is TGTGCCATCAGGAGCCGGACAGGGGCTAACCCGAGCTCCTACAATGAGCAGTTCTTC. It translates to CAIRSRTGANPSSYNEQFF.

V usage is TRBV11-3 and J usage is TRBJ2-2, with 10 bases aligning to TRBD2. CDR1 SGHNT and CDR2 YENEEA come from the germline V gene. The CDR3 is 15 residues long. Losses at the gene ends were 1 base for V and 6 bases for J; bases not matched to a gene: 2. The CDR3 here is CASSLVTSGSGELFF. CDR3 coding DNA: TGTGCCAGCAGCTTAGTGACTAGCGGGTCCGGGGAGCTGTTTTTT.

The chain couples TRBV27 to TRBJ1-2; 8 bases align to TRBD1. Germline V gives CDR1 MNHEY, CDR2 SMNVEV (reference sequence). J was trimmed by 6 bases and V by 5 bases; bases with no gene match: 5. This CDR3 is built from 13 residues. CDR3 nucleotide sequence: TGTGCCAGCAGTCGGACAGGGTATGATGGCTACACCTTC. Translation gives CASSRTGYDGYTF.

The chain joins TRBV18 to TRBJ2-6, with D perhaps TRBD2 (5 bases). The CDR3 has 19 residues. Germline CDR1 KGHSH, CDR2 LQKENI. Trimming left V 3 bases short and J 1 base short, with 19 bases between. The CDR3 DNA follows: TGTGCCAGCTCACCTCCCGGACTGAGCATTGGGTCTGGGGCCAACGTCCTGACTTTC. Residues: CASSPPGLSIGSGANVLTF.

The CDR3 DNA is TGTGCCAGCAGCTTGGCCTATAGGGAGAACTATGGCTACACCTTC. This gives the protein CASSLAYRENYGYTF. The chain carries TRBV5-4 and TRBJ1-2; no firm D call. This CDR3 region has 15 residues. The V gene lost 0 bases and the J gene lost 2 bases, with 11 bases spanning the gap. Germline assignment: CDR1 SGHNT and CDR2 YYREEE (reference sequence). Together with reference TRBV5-4 and TRBJ1-2, the CDR3 gives the full variable domain: ETGVTQSPTHLIKTRGQQVTLRCSSQSGHNTVSWYQQALGQGPQFIFQYYREEENGRGNFPPRFSGLQFPNYSSELNVNALELDDSALYLCASSLAYRENYGYTFGSGTRLTVV.

This chain joins TRBV21-1 and TRBJ1-5; the D segment call TRBD1 is taken from the table without a DNA check. TRBV21-1 is given as a pseudogene. The CDR3 runs 14 residues. The DNA of the CDR3 is TGTGCCAGCAATGACAGGGAAGAGGGTCAGCCCCAGCATTTT. Translation gives CASNDREEGQPQHF.